These T cell receptor beta chains were read from a single sample in a study of blood T cell repertoires in COVID-19. Repertoires were generated with immunoSEQ multiplex PCR, while TCRdb's copy carries only in-frame clones and drops some. The sample comprises 650,000 to 800,000 clones, 70% to 90% of which are singletons, and about 0.24% rests with the top ten. The sample comprised peripheral blood. The receptors stem from a woman between 18 and 29 years old with acute or convalescent COVID-19. CDR3s include the opening cysteine and the closing phenylalanine or tryptophan. A D gene is named only where the DNA matches it firmly. Rows give clone size only sometimes, using once, few, many, or a class for an expanded clone.

J gene | D gene | clone size | V gene | CDR3 protein | CDR3 DNA
TRBJ1-5 | - | - | TRBV30 | CALERDSNQPQHF | TGTGCCTTGGAGCGGGATAGCAATCAGCCCCAGCATTTT
TRBJ2-1 | TRBD1 | once | TRBV24-1 | CATSAPLTGAGYNEQFF | TGTGCCACCAGTGCTCCCTTGACAGGGGCCGGCTACAATGAGCAGTTCTTC
TRBJ2-1 | TRBD2 | - | TRBV9 | CASSSGLDVGYNEQFF | TGTGCCAGCAGCTCCGGACTAGACGTGGGCTACAATGAGCAGTTCTTC
TRBJ2-7 | - | - | TRBV28 | CATTGRLPYEQYF | TGTGCCACCACAGGGCGACTTCCCTACGAGCAGTACTTC
TRBJ1-2 | - | once | TRBV29-1 | CIPPRVECYGYTF | TGCATCCCCCCCAGGGTTGAGTGCTATGGCTACACCTTC
TRBJ1-1 | - | - | TRBV7-8 | CASSLVWETEAFF | TGTGCCAGCAGCTTGGTTTGGGAGACTGAAGCTTTCTTT
TRBJ2-7 | TRBD2 | - | TRBV10-3 | CAISGPAGEPTYEQYF | TGTGCCATCAGTGGCCCAGCGGGGGAGCCGACCTACGAGCAGTACTTC
TRBJ1-1 | - | - | TRBV2 | CASSSGHYTEAFF | TGTGCCAGCAGTTCCGGACATTACACTGAAGCTTTCTTT
TRBJ1-3 | - | - | TRBV5-1 | CASSLLAGSSGNTIYF | TGCGCCAGCAGCTTACTAGCAGGGAGCTCTGGAAACACCATATATTTT
TRBJ2-2 | TRBD2 | - | TRBV7-2 | CASSLKVAGGPNTGELFF | TGTGCCAGCAGCTTAAAGGTAGCGGGGGGTCCGAACACCGGGGAGCTGTTTTTT